This T cell receptor (beta chain) was sequenced during a study of CD8+ T cells in alopecia areata. On this clone: Its cognate antigen is unknown.

This sample's treatment: oral pan-JAK inhibitor, 5-10 mg twice daily. After isolation, RNA underwent reverse transcription to generate cDNA as the sequencing template. Some clones are missing from TCRdb's copy, which holds only in-frame ones; the method was immunoSEQ multiplex PCR. The sample lists some 220,000 clones; under 60% were seen once. The length of the CDR3 is 18 residues. With V trimmed by 5 bases and J by 4 bases, 19 bases remained unmatched. Germline assignment: CDR1 SQVTM and CDR2 ANQGSEA. Study outcomes and limitations: Normal scalp showed lower clonality than lesional scalp, especially alopecia totalis/universalis.

This chain uses TRBV29-1 with TRBJ2-1, with 8 bases matching TRBD1. This sample comprised CD4+ T cells sorted from blood, obtained at week 4, from a patient treated with tofacitinib. This receptor was obtained from a human donor with alopecia areata. The CDR3 nucleotides are TGCAGCGTTCAGCAACCGCACATACAGGGGGGTAGGTACAATGAGCAGTTCTTC. Translating gives CSVQQPHIQGGRYNEQFF.